A single sample gave rise to the 26 T cell receptor beta chains below, sequenced in a study of CD8 T cells in Susac syndrome. Random-hexamer reverse transcription was applied to roughly 0.5 to 1 ug RNA. TCRdb called the immunoSEQ multiplex PCR reads again in MiXCR, with one record for every CDR3 protein. Altogether 150,000 or so distinct CDR3 sequences are present, 95% being singletons, with the ten largest covering roughly 0.14%. Sequencing was carried out using CD4+ T cells from PBMCs. The receptors come from a human donor with Susac syndrome.

The V gene is TRBV5-6, the J gene TRBJ2-3, with D possibly TRBD1 on 5 matching bases. There are 15 residues in the CDR3. Germline CDR1 is SGHDT and CDR2 is YYEEEE. V lost 0 bases and J lost 3, with 11 bases in between. DNA of the CDR3: TGTGCCAGCAGCTTGGTGCAGGGTGGAACAGATACGCAGTATTTT. Protein: CASSLVQGGTDTQYF.

The chain has TRBV7-2 and TRBJ2-3, with 10 nucleotides matching TRBD2. The CDR3 sequence is 15 residues long. Germline V gene sequence: CDR1 SGHTA, CDR2 FQGNSA. The V gene end was trimmed by 2 bases and the J gene end by 10 bases; junction bases not matched to a gene: 9. The CDR3 region is CASSLSAAGGPAQYF. CDR3 nucleotide sequence: TGTGCCAGCAGCTTATCGGCAGCGGGAGGGCCGGCGCAGTATTTT. The variable domain in full, completed from reference TRBV7-2 and TRBJ2-3, reads GAGVSQSPSNKVTEKGKDVELRCDPISGHTALYWYRQSLGQGLEFLIYFQGNSAPDKSGLPSDRFSAERTGGSVSTLTIQRTQQEDSAVYLCASSLSAAGGPAQYFGPGTRLTVL.

This chain joins TRBV2 and TRBJ2-7; D unresolved. V lost 7 bases to trimming and J lost 5 bases, with 6 bases between them. Germline CDR1 reads SNHLY; CDR2 reads FYNNEI. The CDR3 contains 10 residues. The chain's CDR3 is CASTSNEQYF. DNA of the CDR3: TGTGCCAGCACGAGCAACGAGCAGTACTTC.

The CDR3 protein is CASSPPTGTSGGIYNEQFF. In DNA form, the CDR3 reads TGTGCCAGCTCACCACCGACCGGGACTAGCGGGGGGATCTACAATGAGCAGTTCTTC. The chain is built from TRBV18 and TRBJ2-1, with 15 positions matching TRBD2. Losses at the gene ends were 0 bases for V and 3 bases for J; bases not matched to a gene: 6. CDR1 KGHSH and CDR2 LQKENI come from the germline V gene. This CDR3 has 19 residues.

The CDR3: CASSGRGAKSYEQYF. CDR3 DNA sequence: TGTGCCAGCAGTGGTCGAGGGGCCAAGTCCTACGAGCAGTACTTC. The chain is built from TRBV25-1 and TRBJ2-7, with D tentatively TRBD1 or TRBD2 (5 bases each). Per the germline V gene, CDR1 is MGHDK and CDR2 is SYGVNS. With 4 bases removed from V and 1 base from J, the gap between germline ends came to 14 bases. This CDR3 is 15 amino acids long.

This chain connects TRBV20-1 to TRBJ2-2, with D perhaps matching TRBD1 (7 bases). There are 15 residues in the CDR3. Trimming took 5 bases from V and 7 from J, leaving 20 bases between them. CDR1 is DFQATT, CDR2 SNEGSKA, per germline (reference sequence). The CDR3 loop reads CSAARAGGRGGELFF. DNA of the CDR3: TGCAGTGCTGCGCGGGCAGGGGGGCGGGGCGGGGAGCTGTTTTTT.

The chain carries TRBV30 and TRBJ2-7; TRBD2 matches 9 bases. Germline CDR1 reads GTSNPN; CDR2 reads SVGIG (reference sequence). With V trimmed by 3 bases and J by 4 bases, 10 bases remained unmatched. The CDR3 is 15 residues long. CDR3 loop: CAWRGLAGRVYEQYF. In nucleotides, the CDR3 is TGTGCCTGGAGGGGGCTAGCGGGGAGGGTATACGAGCAGTACTTC. The full variable domain, rest sourced from reference TRBV30 and TRBJ2-7, is SQTIHQWPATLVQPVGSPLSLECTVEGTSNPNLYWYRQAAGRGLQLLFYSVGIGQISSEVPQNLSASRPQDRQFILSSKKLLLSDSGFYLCAWRGLAGRVYEQYFGPGTRLTVT.

This chain connects TRBV7-8 to TRBJ2-1; TRBD1 matches 9 bases. CDR3 length: 14 residues. V shed 5 bases, J shed 4 bases, and the junction held 3 bases outside the gene matches. CDR1 is SGHVS and CDR2 is FQNEAQ in the germline V gene. DNA for the CDR3: TGTGCCAGCAGCCGGGACAGGGTGTACAATGAGCAGTTCTTC. It yields the protein CASSRDRVYNEQFF. Complete variable domain (other parts from reference TRBV7-8 and TRBJ2-1): GAGVSQSPRYKVAKRGQDVALRCDPISGHVSLFWYQQALGQGPEFLTYFQNEAQLDKSGLPSDRFFAERPEGSVSTLKIQRTQQEDSAVYLCASSRDRVYNEQFFGPGTRLTVL.

This clonotype was observed once. The chain employs TRBV3-1 and TRBJ2-7; no reliable D call. The V and J ends lost 4 bases and 2 bases respectively, with 9 bases between them. The germline gives CDR1 LGHDT, CDR2 YNNKEL (reference sequence). The CDR3 is made up of 13 amino acids. This CDR3 is CASSPSWTYEQYF. The DNA for the CDR3 is TGTGCCAGCAGCCCGTCATGGACCTACGAGCAGTACTTC.

The genes are TRBV18 and TRBJ2-1, with D hard to call. The CDR3 is 14 amino acids. The germline V and J ends were trimmed by 2 bases and 6 bases, with 11 bases remaining between them. The germline V gene has CDR1 KGHSH and CDR2 LQKENI. This CDR3 reads CASSPMQVRNEQFF. The CDR3 DNA reads as TGTGCCAGCTCACCAATGCAGGTGCGCAATGAGCAGTTCTTC.

The rearrangement joins TRBV20-1 to TRBJ1-5; 8 positions match TRBD1. Germline V gene sequence: CDR1 DFQATT, CDR2 SNEGSKA (reference sequence). The length of the CDR3 is 14 residues. The junction had 8 bases not matched to a gene; V was cut back by 3 bases and J by 7 bases. The CDR3: CSARPQGASQPQHF. The CDR3 region has the DNA TGCAGTGCTAGGCCCCAGGGGGCTAGCCAGCCCCAGCATTTT.

CDR3 sequence reads: CSVARTGGGTVYEQYF. As DNA, the CDR3 is TGCAGCGTTGCTCGGACAGGGGGAGGGACCGTCTACGAGCAGTACTTC. J is TRBJ2-7 and V is TRBV29-1, with 10 positions matching TRBD1. V lost 4 bases, J lost 3 bases, and 12 bases stayed unmatched. The CDR3 length is 16 residues. From germline, CDR1 is SQVTM and CDR2 ANQGSEA.

The gene calls are TRBV5-1 and TRBJ2-5; D is unclear. The CDR3 length is 11 residues. The V end was cut by 4 bases, the J end by 3 bases, with 4 bases between. Germline values: CDR1 SGHRS, CDR2 YFSETQ. In DNA, the CDR3 is TGCGCCAGCAGCGACAAAGAGACCCAGTACTTC. Its translation: CASSDKETQYF.

This chain uses TRBV9 with TRBJ1-2, with D uncertain. V was pared by 2 bases and J by 7 bases, with 12 bases between. The V gene's germline CDR1 is SGDLS and CDR2 YYNGEE. The CDR3 covers 13 residues. CDR3: CASSVREGGGYTF. CDR3 DNA sequence: TGTGCCAGCAGCGTGAGGGAGGGTGGTGGCTACACCTTC.

As DNA, the CDR3 is TGTGCCAGCTCATCGCTTCACGGGACAGATAGAGGCTACACCTTC. Its translation: CASSSLHGTDRGYTF. This chain joins TRBV18 and TRBJ1-2; 7 bases align to TRBD1. CDR1 is KGHSH, CDR2 LQKENI, per germline. V gave up 5 bases and J gave up 8 bases; unmatched junction bases: 14. This CDR3 is built from 15 residues. Based on the CDR3 plus reference TRBV18 and TRBJ1-2, the full variable domain is NAGVMQNPRHLVRRRGQEARLRCSPMKGHSHVYWYRQLPEEGLKFMVYLQKENIIDESGMPKERFSAEFPKEGPSILRIQQVVRGDSAAYFCASSSLHGTDRGYTFGSGTRLTVV.

The CDR3 loop is CSASRANEQFF. CDR3 DNA: TGCAGTGCTAGCAGGGCCAATGAGCAGTTCTTC. This chain links TRBV20-1 with TRBJ2-1; the D gene is possibly TRBD1 (5 bases). Germline values: CDR1 DFQATT, CDR2 SNEGSKA (reference sequence). The CDR3 consists of 11 residues. V dropped 3 bases and J dropped 6 bases, with 6 bases sitting between them.

V usage is TRBV30 and J usage is TRBJ1-4; D unclear. The germline gives CDR1 GTSNPN, CDR2 SVGIG (reference sequence). V was cut by 2 bases and J by 5 bases, with 9 bases left in between. The CDR3 extends over 13 amino acids. CDR3: CAWSRQENEKLFF. CDR3 in DNA: TGTGCCTGGAGTCGGCAGGAAAATGAAAAACTGTTTTTT.

The rearrangement joins TRBV10-3 to TRBJ1-2; possible D gene TRBD1, 6 bases. This CDR3 has 15 residues. Germline CDR1 is ENHRY and CDR2 is SYGVKD. V was cut by 3 bases and J by 2 bases, with 13 bases left in between. The CDR3 region is CAISDGSGANYGYTF. The DNA of the CDR3 is TGTGCCATCAGTGACGGGTCAGGGGCGAACTATGGCTACACCTTC.

V usage is TRBV30 and J usage is TRBJ2-7; 8 positions agree with TRBD1. The CDR3 is 13 residues long. V shed 5 bases and J 0 bases; nucleotides not matched to a gene: 3. Germline values: CDR1 GTSNPN, CDR2 SVGIG (reference sequence). The CDR3 bases are TGTGCCTGGGACAGGGGCCGCTCCTACGAGCAGTACTTC. It is translated as CAWDRGRSYEQYF.

The V call is TRBV4-2, the J call TRBJ1-2, with TRBD1 matching over 7 bases. V lost 4 bases, J lost 3 bases, and 8 bases stayed unmatched. The CDR3 extends over 15 amino acids. The germline gives CDR1 LGHNA, CDR2 YNFKEQ. The CDR3 reads CASSPGTVKDYGYTF. The CDR3 nucleotides are TGTGCCAGCAGCCCCGGGACAGTTAAGGACTATGGCTACACCTTC.

This chain uses TRBV12-3 or TRBV12-4 with TRBJ2-7, with 11 bases that match TRBD1. This CDR3 has 15 amino acids. V gave up 4 bases and J gave up 3 bases; unmatched junction bases: 5. CDR3 sequence reads: CASSSPDRGLYEQYF. In nucleotides, the CDR3 is TGTGCCAGCAGTTCCCCGGACAGGGGGCTCTACGAGCAGTACTTC.

This clonotype has only one observation. The chain uses TRBV12-3 or TRBV12-4 and TRBJ2-4; maybe TRBD1 (5 bases). Trimming took 5 bases from V and 0 from J, leaving 23 bases between them. The CDR3 is 19 residues long. DNA for the CDR3: TGTGCCAGCAGTCAGTGGCAGGGTACTGTCCCGCTAGCCAAAAACATTCAGTACTTC. Translating it yields CASSQWQGTVPLAKNIQYF.

The chain couples TRBV4-2 to TRBJ1-2; D unresolved. Germline lookup yields CDR1 LGHNA and CDR2 YNFKEQ. Deletions cut 1 base from V and 2 bases from J, with 2 bases between. This CDR3 is built from 12 residues. The CDR3 DNA reads TGTGCCAGCAGCCAAGGGAACTATGGCTACACCTTC. Translation: CASSQGNYGYTF.

The chain uses TRBV25-1 and TRBJ1-2; perhaps TRBD1 as D (5 bases). Germline lookup yields CDR1 MGHDK and CDR2 SYGVNS. The V gene lost 2 bases and the J gene lost 8 bases, with 18 bases spanning the gap. The CDR3 has 15 residues. CDR3 nucleotide sequence: TGTGCCAGCAGTGAAAGGGGAACCTTCGGGAGAGGCTACACCTTC. It yields the protein CASSERGTFGRGYTF.

The chain recombines TRBV4-1 with TRBJ2-1; TRBD2 is a possible D gene (5 bases). CDR1 and CDR2 from the germline V gene are MGHRA and YSYEKL. The CDR3 sequence is 16 residues long. V lost 0 bases, J lost 4 bases, and 13 bases lay in between. For the CDR3, the DNA is TGCGCCAGCAGCCAAGATCTGGCGGAGGAGTACAATGAGCAGTTCTTC. It yields the protein CASSQDLAEEYNEQFF.

V and J are TRBV28 and TRBJ1-5; D not certain. The CDR3 length is 13 residues. Trimming removed 4 bases from V and 3 bases from J, with 7 bases in between. Germline-derived CDR1 and CDR2 are MDHEN and SYDVKM. CDR3 residues: CASSSIPNQPQHF. The CDR3 coding sequence is TGTGCCAGCAGTTCAATCCCCAATCAGCCCCAGCATTTT.